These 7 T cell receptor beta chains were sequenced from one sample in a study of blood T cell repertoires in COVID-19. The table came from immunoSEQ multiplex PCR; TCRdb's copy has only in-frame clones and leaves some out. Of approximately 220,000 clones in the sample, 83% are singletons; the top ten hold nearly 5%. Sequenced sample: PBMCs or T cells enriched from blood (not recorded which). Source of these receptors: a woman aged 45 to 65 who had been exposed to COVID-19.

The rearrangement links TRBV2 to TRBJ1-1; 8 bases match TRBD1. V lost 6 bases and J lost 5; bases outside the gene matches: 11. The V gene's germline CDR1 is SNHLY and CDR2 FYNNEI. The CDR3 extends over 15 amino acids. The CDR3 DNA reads TGTGCCAGCAGATCAAGGACAGGGAGTATTACTGAAGCTTTCTTT. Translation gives CASRSRTGSITEAFF.

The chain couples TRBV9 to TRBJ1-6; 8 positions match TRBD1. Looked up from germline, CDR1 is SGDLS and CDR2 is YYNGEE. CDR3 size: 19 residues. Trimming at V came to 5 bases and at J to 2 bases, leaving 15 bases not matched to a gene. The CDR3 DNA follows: TGTGCCAGCAGGGCGACTTCGACAGGGGCCAGTCCCTATAATTCACCCCTCCACTTT. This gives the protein CASRATSTGASPYNSPLHF.

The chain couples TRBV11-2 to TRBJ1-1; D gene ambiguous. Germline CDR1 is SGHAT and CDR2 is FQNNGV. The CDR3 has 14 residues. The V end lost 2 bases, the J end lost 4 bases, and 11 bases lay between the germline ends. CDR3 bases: TGTGCCAGCAGCTTAATTGTCGGGAGCACTGAAGCTTTCTTT. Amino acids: CASSLIVGSTEAFF.

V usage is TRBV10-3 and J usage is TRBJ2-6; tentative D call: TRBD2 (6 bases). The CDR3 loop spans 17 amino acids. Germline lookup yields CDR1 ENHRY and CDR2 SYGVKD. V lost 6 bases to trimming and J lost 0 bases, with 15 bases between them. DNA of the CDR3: TGTGCCATCAGGGCCGCGCGGGGTCCCTCTGGGGCCAACGTCCTGACTTTC. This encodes CAIRAARGPSGANVLTF.

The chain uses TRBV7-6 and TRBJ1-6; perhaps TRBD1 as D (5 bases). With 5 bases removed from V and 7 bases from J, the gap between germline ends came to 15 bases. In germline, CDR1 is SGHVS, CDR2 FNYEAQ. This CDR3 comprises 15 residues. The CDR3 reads CASSPGQLRNSPLHF. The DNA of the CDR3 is TGTGCCAGCAGCCCAGGACAACTTAGGAATTCACCCCTCCACTTT.

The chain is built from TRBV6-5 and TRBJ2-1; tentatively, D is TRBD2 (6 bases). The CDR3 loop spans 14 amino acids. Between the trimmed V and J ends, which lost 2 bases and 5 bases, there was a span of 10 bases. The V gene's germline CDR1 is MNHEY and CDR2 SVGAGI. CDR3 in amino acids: CASSYGGEDNEQFF. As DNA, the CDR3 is TGTGCCAGCAGTTACGGCGGGGAGGACAATGAGCAGTTCTTC.

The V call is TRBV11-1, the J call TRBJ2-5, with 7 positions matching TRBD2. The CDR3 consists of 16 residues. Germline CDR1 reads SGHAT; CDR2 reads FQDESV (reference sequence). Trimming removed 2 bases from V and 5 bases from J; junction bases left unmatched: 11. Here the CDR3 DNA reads TGTGCCAGCAGCTTATTCGGACTAGGGCTATTGGAGACCCAGTACTTC. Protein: CASSLFGLGLLETQYF.